One sample yielded the 17 T cell receptor beta chains listed below, sequenced in a study of blood T cell repertoires in COVID-19. Sequencing used immunoSEQ multiplex PCR; TCRdb keeps in-frame clones, though not all of them. The sample carries more than 150,000 clones, roughly 83% recorded once. Sequencing was performed on peripheral blood. Receptor source: a man aged 18 to 29 with active or convalescent COVID-19.

About this clone itself: In the same sample, other DNA sequences code for this CDR3. The rearrangement joins TRBV6-5 to TRBJ1-2; D uncertain. Germline V gives CDR1 MNHEY, CDR2 SVGAGI. There are 13 residues in the CDR3. Trimming cost V 2 bases and J 0 bases, with 4 bases left between them. Here the CDR3 DNA reads TGTGCCAGCAGTTACACAGCTAACTATGGCTACACCTTC. Its translation: CASSYTANYGYTF.

This clone was observed a few times. The gene calls are TRBV12-5 and TRBJ2-5, with a weak D call TRBD2 (6 bases). The CDR3 has 16 amino acids. The V gene lost 0 bases and the J gene lost 2 bases, with 13 bases spanning the gap. The V gene's germline CDR1 is LGHNT and CDR2 FRNRAP. This chain's CDR3 is CASGLVLGGAQETQYF. CDR3 sequence (DNA): TGTGCTAGTGGTTTGGTATTGGGCGGGGCACAAGAGACCCAGTACTTC.

This rearrangement joins TRBV5-4 to TRBJ2-2; TRBD2 agrees at 11 bases. V was clipped by 1 base and J by 5 bases; unmatched bases: 1. The germline V gene has CDR1 SGHNT and CDR2 YYREEE (reference sequence). The CDR3 spans 15 residues. The DNA of the CDR3 is TGTGCCAGCAGCTTGAGACTAGCGGGGACCGGGGAGCTGTTTTTT. Amino acid sequence: CASSLRLAGTGELFF. The variable domain in full, with the rest retrieved from reference TRBV5-4 and TRBJ2-2, is ETGVTQSPTHLIKTRGQQVTLRCSSQSGHNTVSWYQQALGQGPQFIFQYYREEENGRGNFPPRFSGLQFPNYSSELNVNALELDDSALYLCASSLRLAGTGELFFGEGSRLTVL.

The V gene is TRBV6-2 or TRBV6-3, the J gene TRBJ2-7, with D perhaps TRBD1 (6 bases). The V end was cut by 5 bases, the J end by 0 bases, with 14 bases between. The CDR3 runs to 15 residues. Germline CDR1 MNHEY, CDR2 SVGEGT. This chain's CDR3 is CASSDLGGFSYEQYF. In DNA, the CDR3 is TGTGCCAGCAGTGACCTAGGGGGTTTCTCCTACGAGCAGTACTTC.

V and J are TRBV9 and TRBJ1-2; D perhaps matches TRBD1 (6 bases). Trimming stripped 0 bases from V and 1 base from J, with 10 bases between. This CDR3 comprises 15 residues. The germline CDR1 and CDR2 sequences are SGDLS and YYNGEE. The chain's CDR3 is CASSVDGRGNYGYTF. CDR3 bases: TGTGCCAGCAGCGTAGATGGCAGGGGTAACTATGGCTACACCTTC.

The gene calls are TRBV18 and TRBJ2-3; 11 bases are a match to TRBD2. The CDR3 extends over 16 amino acids. Germline V gene data show CDR1 as KGHSH and CDR2 as LQKENI. Unmatched junction bases numbered 1, after V lost 1 base and J lost 1 base. CDR3 bases: TGTGCCAGCTCACCACTACTAGCGGGAGGCACAGATACGCAGTATTTT. Protein product: CASSPLLAGGTDTQYF.

This chain uses TRBV25-1 with TRBJ2-3; D gene uncertain. This CDR3 is 13 amino acids long. With 4 bases removed from V and 5 bases from J, the gap between germline ends came to 10 bases. The germline gives CDR1 MGHDK, CDR2 SYGVNS. This chain's CDR3 is CASSVVDEDTQYF. CDR3 sequence (DNA): TGTGCCAGCAGTGTAGTAGATGAAGATACGCAGTATTTT. Full variable domain (remainder filled in from reference TRBV25-1 and TRBJ2-3): EADIYQTPRYLVIGTGKKITLECSQTMGHDKMYWYQQDPGMELHLIHYSYGVNSTEKGDLSSESTVSRIRTEHFPLTLESARPSHTSQYLCASSVVDEDTQYFGPGTRLTVL.

The sample holds a few counts of this clone. The chain employs TRBV5-1 and TRBJ1-4, with 7 nucleotides matching TRBD1. Germline V gene sequence: CDR1 SGHRS, CDR2 YFSETQ. V dropped 4 bases and J dropped 8; count of bases not matched to a gene: 11. This CDR3 comprises 15 residues. CDR3 nucleotides: TGCGCCAGCAGCGTCTCGGGTCAGGACAGGGAAAAACTGTTTTTT. Its translation: CASSVSGQDREKLFF.

V is TRBV9 and J is TRBJ2-3; TRBD2 agrees at 14 bases. Trimming removed 0 bases from V and 4 bases from J; junction bases left unmatched: 7. Germline CDR1 is SGDLS and CDR2 is YYNGEE. The CDR3 totals 18 residues. DNA of the CDR3: TGTGCCAGCAGCGTAGAACTGACTAGCGGGAGGGAACCAGATACGCAGTATTTT. Encoded protein: CASSVELTSGREPDTQYF.

DNA for the CDR3: TGTGCCACCAGCAGATACCGGGGGGCAACTAATGAAAAACTGTTTTTT. Protein: CATSRYRGATNEKLFF. The chain recombines TRBV15 with TRBJ1-4, with D possibly being TRBD1 (5 bases). The CDR3 runs 16 residues. CDR1 and CDR2 from the germline V gene are LNHNV and YYDKDF (reference sequence). Deletions cut 2 bases from V and 0 bases from J, with 10 bases between.

This chain joins TRBV27 and TRBJ1-1; no firm D call. The CDR3 spans 14 residues. V was clipped by 6 bases and J by 1 base, with 12 bases between them. The germline gives CDR1 MNHEY, CDR2 SMNVEV (reference sequence). CDR3: CASRGEGANTEAFF. The CDR3 DNA follows: TGTGCCAGCAGGGGAGAGGGAGCGAACACTGAAGCTTTCTTT.

The V and J genes are TRBV28 and TRBJ1-4; maybe TRBD1 (5 bases). There are 12 residues in the CDR3. The ends were cut back, 6 bases at V and 8 bases at J, with 10 bases in the middle. Germline V gives CDR1 MDHEN, CDR2 SYDVKM. CDR3 nucleotide sequence: TGTGCCAGCAGGTCTCACAGGGAAAAACTGTTTTTT. It specifies CASRSHREKLFF.

V and J are TRBV5-1 and TRBJ2-1; no clear D gene. V shed 0 bases and J shed 1 base, with 11 bases lying between them. This CDR3 has 16 residues. Germline CDR1 and CDR2: SGHRS and YFSETQ. The CDR3 protein is CASSLATSASYNEQFF. CDR3 sequence (DNA): TGCGCCAGCAGCTTGGCCACAAGCGCGTCCTACAATGAGCAGTTCTTC.

The V and J genes are TRBV7-9 and TRBJ1-1; D is ambiguous. CDR1 and CDR2 from the germline V gene are SEHNR and FQNEAQ (reference sequence). The CDR3 runs to 13 residues. The germline V and J ends were trimmed by 1 base and 4 bases, with 7 bases remaining between them. The CDR3 nucleotides are TGTGCCAGCAGCTTAGAACGGAGCACTGAAGCTTTCTTT. It codes for CASSLERSTEAFF.

The rearrangement uses TRBV19 and TRBJ2-5, with 13 bases fitting TRBD2. Losses at the gene ends were 5 bases for V and 1 base for J; bases not matched to a gene: 7. Germline assignment: CDR1 LNHDA and CDR2 SQIVND (reference sequence). The CDR3 loop spans 17 amino acids. CDR3: CASSSFRLAGGQETQYF. The CDR3 nucleotides read TGTGCCAGTAGTTCTTTCAGACTAGCGGGGGGCCAAGAGACCCAGTACTTC.

The rearrangement uses TRBV19 and TRBJ1-1; D is unclear. Trimming cost V 5 bases and J 2 bases, with 12 bases left between them. This CDR3 is built from 14 residues. Per the germline V gene, CDR1 is LNHDA and CDR2 is SQIVND (reference sequence). The chain's CDR3 is CASSYTSFNTEAFF. The DNA of the CDR3 is TGTGCCAGTAGTTATACTTCGTTTAACACTGAAGCTTTCTTT.

The V call is TRBV7-9, the J call TRBJ1-6; 12 nucleotides match TRBD1. CDR1 is SEHNR, CDR2 FQNEAQ, per germline (reference sequence). V shed 5 bases, J shed 7 bases, and the junction held 6 bases outside the gene matches. The CDR3 runs to 16 residues. CDR3 sequence reads: CASSKGGTGGNSPLHF. The CDR3 coding sequence is TGTGCCAGCAGCAAAGGGGGGACAGGGGGCAATTCACCCCTCCACTTT.